Shown below are 22 T cell receptor beta chains from a single sample sequenced in a study of cytomegalovirus exposure and HLA in healthy donors. Researchers ran the PCR with 60 Vbeta and 13 Jbeta primers. Data came from immunoSEQ multiplex PCR; TCRdb stores just in-frame clones and leaves some out. There are over 110,000 clones in the sample; 82% occur only once, and over 2.5% lies in the top ten. The sequenced sample was PBMCs. All receptors come from a male donor in good health and CMV-seronegative.

V usage is TRBV5-4 and J usage is TRBJ2-3, with 14 bases aligning to TRBD2. Germline V CDR1 and CDR2: SGHNT, YYREEE (reference sequence). The CDR3 has 18 residues. V lost 4 bases to trimming and J lost 2 bases; unmatched junction nucleotides: 9. Written as DNA, the CDR3 is TGTGCCAGCAGCCGAGGGACTAGCGGGAGTTGGGACACAGATACGCAGTATTTT. Protein: CASSRGTSGSWDTDTQYF.

The V gene is TRBV7-2, the J gene TRBJ2-5; the match to TRBD2 covers 8 bases. CDR1 and CDR2 (germline): SGHTA, FQGNSA. This CDR3 is built from 14 residues. J lost 5 bases, V lost 3 bases, and 5 bases had no gene match. CDR3 protein: CASSFAGGGETQYF. The CDR3 bases are TGTGCCAGCAGCTTTGCGGGAGGAGGGGAGACCCAGTACTTC.

This clone was recorded once. The rearrangement uses TRBV5-1 and TRBJ2-2; weak D call: TRBD2 (5 bases). Germline CDR1 reads SGHRS; CDR2 reads YFSETQ. The CDR3 loop spans 14 amino acids. V was shortened by 5 bases and J by 1 base, with 9 bases between the two germline ends. This CDR3 is CASRFRENTGELFF. For the CDR3, the DNA is TGCGCCAGCAGGTTCCGGGAGAACACCGGGGAGCTGTTTTTT.

This chain uses TRBV27 with TRBJ2-3; the match to TRBD2 covers 7 bases. In germline, CDR1 is MNHEY, CDR2 SMNVEV (reference sequence). The CDR3 covers 17 residues. Trimming took 6 bases from V and 2 from J; bases not matched to a gene: 14. CDR3 bases: TGTGCCAGCAGCAAATTATATGGGGGGGGACCCACAGATACGCAGTATTTT. It translates to CASSKLYGGGPTDTQYF.

The chain has TRBV7-2 and TRBJ1-1, with D possibly being TRBD1 (5 bases). The CDR3 spans 14 residues. The germline V gene encodes CDR1 SGHTA and CDR2 FQGNSA. With 0 bases removed from V and 2 bases from J, the gap between germline ends came to 7 bases. CDR3 protein: CASSLARTNTEAFF. CDR3 DNA: TGTGCCAGCAGCTTAGCCAGGACAAACACTGAAGCTTTCTTT.

The chain has TRBV6-5 and TRBJ1-1; D unresolved. Germline CDR1 and CDR2: MNHEY and SVGAGI. Trimming stripped 6 bases from V and 0 bases from J, with 11 bases between. The CDR3 spans 14 residues. CDR3 sequence: CASRFAGMNTEAFF. The CDR3 nucleotides read TGTGCCAGCAGGTTCGCGGGGATGAACACTGAAGCTTTCTTT.

The chain uses TRBV5-1 and TRBJ2-1; 10 nucleotides align to TRBD2. The CDR3 runs 15 residues. In germline, CDR1 is SGHRS, CDR2 YFSETQ. V trimming: 4 bases; J trimming: 2 bases; junction bases outside the gene matches: 3. The CDR3 here is CASSAGLAAYNEQFF. CDR3 DNA sequence: TGCGCCAGCAGCGCTGGACTAGCGGCCTACAATGAGCAGTTCTTC.

CDR3 DNA sequence: TGTGCCAGCAGCCCGCCGGACAGGGATAACACTGAAGCTTTCTTT. Residues: CASSPPDRDNTEAFF. This rearrangement joins TRBV5-4 to TRBJ1-1, with TRBD1 matching over 8 bases. After removal of 4 bases from V and 2 bases from J, the junction contained 7 bases not matched to a gene. The V gene's germline CDR1 is SGHNT and CDR2 YYREEE (reference sequence). This CDR3 region has 15 residues.

The J gene is TRBJ1-1, the V gene TRBV7-9, with D possibly TRBD1 on 5 matching bases. The CDR3 spans 14 residues. The germline gives CDR1 SEHNR, CDR2 FQNEAQ (reference sequence). Trimming pared 7 bases from V and 1 base from J, leaving 13 bases between. The CDR3 DNA follows: TGTGCCAGCACGGATTGGGGCCCGAACACTGAAGCTTTCTTT. It encodes CASTDWGPNTEAFF.

CDR3 nucleotides: TGTGCCAGCAGTTCATGGACAGGATCGGCTGAAGCTTTCTTT. It specifies CASSSWTGSAEAFF. This sequence joins TRBV28 and TRBJ1-1; 7 bases line up with TRBD1. V dropped 4 bases and J dropped 6; count of bases not matched to a gene: 8. Germline-derived CDR1 and CDR2 are MDHEN and SYDVKM. This CDR3 contains 14 residues.

Here the CDR3 reads CASSLGTSGTDTQYF. As DNA, the CDR3 is TGTGCCAGCAGCTTAGGGACTAGCGGCACAGATACGCAGTATTTT. The chain uses TRBV11-2 and TRBJ2-3; 9 nucleotides match TRBD2. This CDR3 has 15 amino acids. Per germline, CDR1 SGHAT and CDR2 FQNNGV. V lost 1 base, J lost 1 base, and 0 bases stayed unmatched.

The CDR3 sequence: CAISRESGANVLTF. The CDR3 region has the DNA TGTGCCATCAGTCGAGAATCCGGGGCCAACGTCCTGACTTTC. This chain connects TRBV10-3 to TRBJ2-6, with no clear D. The CDR3 is 14 residues long. V gave up 5 bases and J gave up 4 bases, with 9 bases separating them. Germline CDR1 ENHRY, CDR2 SYGVKD.

The chain employs TRBV6-1 and TRBJ2-1, with 9 bases matching TRBD1. V shed 6 bases, J shed 8 bases, and the junction held 8 bases outside the gene matches. Germline V gene data show CDR1 as MNHNS and CDR2 as SASEGT. The CDR3 totals 14 residues. Written as DNA, the CDR3 is TGTGCCAGCAGCTGGGACAGGGAGTATTATGAGCAGTTCTTC. Encoded protein: CASSWDREYYEQFF.

The chain couples TRBV7-9 to TRBJ2-3; no definite D call. Trimming took off 1 base at V and 2 bases at J, with 7 bases between the two ends. The CDR3 contains 14 residues. Germline V CDR1 and CDR2: SEHNR, FQNEAQ (reference sequence). CDR3 coding DNA: TGTGCCAGCAGCTTAGATATACTCACAGATACGCAGTATTTT. Protein: CASSLDILTDTQYF.

V is TRBV4-2 and J is TRBJ2-1, with TRBD2 identical over 8 bases. The trim removed 2 bases at V and 3 bases at J, leaving 9 bases unmatched. Germline loops: CDR1 LGHNA, CDR2 YNFKEQ. The CDR3 is made up of 17 amino acids. The CDR3 DNA reads as TGTGCCAGCAGCCAACGGGGCGGGAGGATTATCTACAATGAGCAGTTCTTC. Protein product: CASSQRGGRIIYNEQFF.

The chain joins TRBV27 to TRBJ2-7, with 9 bases aligning to TRBD2. V gave up 5 bases and J gave up 4 bases; unmatched junction bases: 15. This CDR3 is built from 17 residues. Looked up from germline, CDR1 is MNHEY and CDR2 is SMNVEV (reference sequence). The CDR3 protein is CASSTRFVAGVGYEQYF. The CDR3 DNA follows: TGTGCCAGCAGTACCCGTTTTGTAGCGGGAGTAGGGTACGAGCAGTACTTC.

The rearrangement links TRBV27 to TRBJ2-1; 9 bases fit TRBD2. There are 15 residues in the CDR3. V trimming: 7 bases; J trimming: 6 bases; junction bases outside the gene matches: 10. Germline lookup yields CDR1 MNHEY and CDR2 SMNVEV (reference sequence). CDR3 sequence: CASIYRASGTNEQFF. The CDR3 DNA is TGTGCCAGCATCTACCGGGCTAGCGGGACCAATGAGCAGTTCTTC.

The chain recombines TRBV20-1 with TRBJ1-2, with D unclear. Germline assignment: CDR1 DFQATT and CDR2 SNEGSKA (reference sequence). The CDR3 consists of 10 residues. Trimming took off 6 bases at V and 8 bases at J, with 10 bases between the two ends. CDR3 loop: CSAYLKGYTF. CDR3 sequence (DNA): TGCAGTGCCTATTTAAAGGGCTACACCTTC.

The chain combines TRBV15 with TRBJ2-5, with a possible D match to TRBD2 (6 bases). Germline CDR1 reads LNHNV; CDR2 reads YYDKDF (reference sequence). There are 15 residues in the CDR3. With 0 bases removed from V and 5 bases from J, the gap between germline ends came to 13 bases. The CDR3: CATSRDGGDRETQYF. DNA of the CDR3: TGTGCCACCAGCAGAGATGGAGGGGACCGGGAGACCCAGTACTTC.

The chain couples TRBV2 to TRBJ2-2; D call uncertain. Trimming took off 8 bases at V and 1 base at J, with 14 bases between the two ends. CDR1 and CDR2 from the germline V gene are SNHLY and FYNNEI. The CDR3 consists of 15 residues. DNA of the CDR3: TGTGCCAGCTCCGGTGTCGGAGTGAACACCGGGGAGCTGTTTTTT. As protein: CASSGVGVNTGELFF.

This chain links TRBV28 with TRBJ2-3; TRBD1 agrees at 8 bases. Unmatched junction bases numbered 8, after V lost 6 bases and J lost 0 bases. CDR1 is MDHEN, CDR2 SYDVKM, per germline. The CDR3 spans 16 residues. The CDR3 is CASRRGQGASTDTQYF. The CDR3 nucleotides are TGTGCCAGCAGACGAGGACAGGGTGCGAGCACAGATACGCAGTATTTT.

The CDR3 is CASSPTAPGTDTQYF. CDR3 DNA sequence: TGTGCCAGCTCACCCACTGCCCCAGGGACAGATACGCAGTATTTT. This chain uses TRBV18 with TRBJ2-3, with D perhaps TRBD1 (5 bases). Germline loops: CDR1 KGHSH, CDR2 LQKENI. The CDR3 has 15 amino acids. V shed 3 bases and J shed 3 bases, with 13 bases lying between them. The variable domain in full, completed from reference TRBV18 and TRBJ2-3, reads NAGVMQNPRHLVRRRGQEARLRCSPMKGHSHVYWYRQLPEEGLKFMVYLQKENIIDESGMPKERFSAEFPKEGPSILRIQQVVRGDSAAYFCASSPTAPGTDTQYFGPGTRLTVL.